Below are 5 T cell receptor beta chains sequenced from a single sample in a study of CD8 T cells in ankylosing spondylitis. TCRdb re-derived calls from the 5' RACE reads in MiXCR, one entry per CDR3 protein. The repertoire consists of approximately 210,000 distinct CDR3 sequences, with 9.5% to 15% occurring once and the leading ten covering approximately 16%. Sequencing was performed on blood, either unsorted or a sorted T cell fraction (not recorded which). The receptors shown here come from a male donor with ankylosing spondylitis or in good health (not recorded which).

This clonotype was seen more than once but under ten times. The J gene is TRBJ1-1, the V gene TRBV20-1; D gene ambiguous. The CDR3 is made up of 13 amino acids. The V end lost 6 bases, the J end lost 13 bases, and 24 bases lay between the germline ends. Germline assignment: CDR1 DFQATT and CDR2 SNEGSKA (reference sequence). Written as DNA, the CDR3 is TGCAGTGCCCCCGGTAGAAGGGCGGGTAACGGTTTCTTT. Translating it yields CSAPGRRAGNGFF.

The chain carries TRBV10-3 and TRBJ2-3; TRBD1 matches at 7 bases. Germline CDR1 and CDR2: ENHRY and SYGVKD. The CDR3 sequence is 15 residues long. Germline trimming cut 4 bases from V and 1 base from J; bases unmatched to any gene: 5. The CDR3 DNA reads as TGTGCCATCAGTGCGTCGGGGACAGGCACAGATACGCAGTATTTT. Residues: CAISASGTGTDTQYF.

This chain uses TRBV12-3 or TRBV12-4 with TRBJ1-1, with D possibly matching TRBD1 (6 bases). This CDR3 spans 13 amino acids. Deletions cut 5 bases from V and 6 bases from J, with 13 bases between. This chain's CDR3 is CASSPGTPAEAFF. DNA of the CDR3: TGTGCCAGCAGTCCGGGGACACCTGCTGAAGCTTTCTTT.

The V call is TRBV10-3, the J call TRBJ1-3; the D is unclear. The CDR3 covers 14 residues. Trimming left V 6 bases short and J 0 bases short, with 9 bases between. Germline V gene lookup returns CDR1 ENHRY and CDR2 SYGVKD. CDR3 residues: CAISEDGSGNTIYF. The DNA of the CDR3 is TGTGCCATCAGCGAGGACGGCTCTGGAAACACCATATATTTT.

The chain is built from TRBV5-1 and TRBJ2-1; the D is unclear. Germline V gives CDR1 SGHRS, CDR2 YFSETQ. V dropped 0 bases and J dropped 7 bases, with 8 bases sitting between them. This CDR3 is 13 amino acids long. DNA of the CDR3: TGCGCCAGCAGCTTGGCAGAATTTAATGAGCAGTTCTTC. As protein: CASSLAEFNEQFF.